This TCR beta chain was recorded in a study of CD8+CD57+ T cells in acquired aplastic anemia (dated by TCRdb to the late 2010s). Background for the entire study: A mean of about 3.2 ug of DNA, ranging from roughly 0.17 to 30 ug, was extracted from sorted CD4+ and CD8+ cells. A CD8+CD57+ expansion meant a frequency higher than the mean frequency seen in healthy subjects. Study-level results and caveats: Although 25 to 30 CD8+ CDR3 sequences were shared by patients and controls, these sequences appeared highly expressed in patients and within the immunodominant clones of patients. Between patients and healthy controls, no significant difference in CD8+ Simpson's diversity was found (P=0.060).

Genomic DNA was used as template for profiling of TCR beta VDJ combinations and CDR3 sequences. An Illumina HiSeq 2000 was used for TCR repertoire sequencing. The authors' analysis ran thus. Repertoires were assessed using TRBV/TRBJ rearrangement plots, CDR3 size and DJ length profiles, and Simpson's diversity index. The immunodominant clone was defined as the most abundant DNA sequence in deep sequencing data. CDR3 amino acid sequences were checked for sharing between subjects and were compared against published repertoires and the VDJdb database. Using fastp at Q25 and MiXCR, TCRdb reprocessed the public reads and kept productive beta chains. CDR3 protein sequences are deduplicated, and each keeps its most common genes and DNA. The V and J calls shown here were made by TCRdb, not taken from the authors' results. In this sample the table shows 120,000 or so distinct CDR3 sequences, approximately 50% of which occur a single time. The top ten clones comprise roughly 32% of the sample.

Expansion of CD8+CD57+ cells had been shown by flow cytometry in the patients chosen for sequencing. Severe acquired aplastic anemia was diagnosed in all patients according to International Study of Aplastic Anemia and Agranulocytosis and Camitta criteria. Patients had received no therapy at the time of blood sampling. In the study, sorted CD4+ and CD8+ blood T cells from patients with severe aplastic anemia and from healthy subjects underwent deep sequencing of TCR repertoires. Patients were enrolled in the USA under clinicaltrials.gov protocols 00001620, 01623167, 00001397, 00071045, 00081523 and 00961064. Ficoll-Paque density gradient centrifugation was used to isolate peripheral blood mononuclear cells. CD4+ and CD8+ T cells were sorted by FACS or magnetic beads before DNA extraction. On this clonotype: What this receptor recognizes is not known. No base quality information exists; no much larger clone differs at one position.

This TCR was recovered from a human donor with aplastic anemia. Sequences were obtained from sorted CD4+, CD8+, or CD8+CD57+ T cells (not recorded which) from PBMCs.

The nucleotide sequence is TGTGCCAGCAGCGACAGGACGAACTATGGCTACACCTTC. Its protein product is CASSDRTNYGYTF. The V and J genes are TRBV7-9 and TRBJ1-2, with a tentative D gene TRBD1 over 6 matching bases. Its CDR3 holds 13 amino acids, cysteine through phenylalanine. Of all the DNA, just the CDR3 is kept, 39 bases in frame from base 1. V is shortened by 5 bases, J by 2 bases, and the region joining them spans 9 bases. Via the germline V gene (reference sequence), CDR1 is SEHNR and CDR2 FQNEAQ.